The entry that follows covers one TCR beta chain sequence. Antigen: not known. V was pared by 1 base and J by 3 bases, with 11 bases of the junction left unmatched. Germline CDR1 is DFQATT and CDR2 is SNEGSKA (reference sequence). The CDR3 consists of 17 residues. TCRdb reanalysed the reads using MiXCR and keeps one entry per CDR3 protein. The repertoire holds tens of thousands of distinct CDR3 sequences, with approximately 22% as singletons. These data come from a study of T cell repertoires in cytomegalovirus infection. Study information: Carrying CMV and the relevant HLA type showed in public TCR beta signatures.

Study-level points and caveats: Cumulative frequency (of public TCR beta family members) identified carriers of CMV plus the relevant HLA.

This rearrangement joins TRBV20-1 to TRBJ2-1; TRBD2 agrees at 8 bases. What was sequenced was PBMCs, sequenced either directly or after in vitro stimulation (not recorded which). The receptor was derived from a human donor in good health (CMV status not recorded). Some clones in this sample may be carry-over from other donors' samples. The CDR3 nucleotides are TGCAGTGCTAGAGCACCCTTCGGGACTAGAAGCTACAATGAGCAGTTCTTC. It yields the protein CSARAPFGTRSYNEQFF.